This T cell receptor beta chain was retrieved from a study of OX40 agonist ivuxolimab in advanced cancers. TCRdb's copy holds only in-frame clones and misses some; the assay was immunoSEQ multiplex PCR. The table lists about 17,000 clones, around three quarters of them singletons. Germline values: CDR1 SGHTA, CDR2 FQGNSA. The CDR3 has 13 residues. V gave up 5 bases and J gave up 3 bases, with 10 bases separating them. Findings of the study overall: Expanded peripheral T cells had an undetermined antigen specificity. Expanded clones belonging to CD8+ T cells outnumbered, on average, those of CD4+.

Regarding this clone: Its matching antigen is unknown.

At baseline, cycle 4 day 1, and cycle 7 day 1, blood was sampled. Material: CD4+ or CD8+ T cells sorted from blood, obtained in a trial of the OX40 agonist ivuxolimab. The receptor comes from an adult with an advanced solid tumor such as melanoma, head and neck, liver or kidney cancer. The chain carries TRBV7-2 and TRBJ1-1, with D maybe TRBD1 (5 bases). The DNA of the CDR3 is TGTGCCAGCAGCCCGGGGGTGGACACTGAAGCTTTCTTT. This codes for CASSPGVDTEAFF.